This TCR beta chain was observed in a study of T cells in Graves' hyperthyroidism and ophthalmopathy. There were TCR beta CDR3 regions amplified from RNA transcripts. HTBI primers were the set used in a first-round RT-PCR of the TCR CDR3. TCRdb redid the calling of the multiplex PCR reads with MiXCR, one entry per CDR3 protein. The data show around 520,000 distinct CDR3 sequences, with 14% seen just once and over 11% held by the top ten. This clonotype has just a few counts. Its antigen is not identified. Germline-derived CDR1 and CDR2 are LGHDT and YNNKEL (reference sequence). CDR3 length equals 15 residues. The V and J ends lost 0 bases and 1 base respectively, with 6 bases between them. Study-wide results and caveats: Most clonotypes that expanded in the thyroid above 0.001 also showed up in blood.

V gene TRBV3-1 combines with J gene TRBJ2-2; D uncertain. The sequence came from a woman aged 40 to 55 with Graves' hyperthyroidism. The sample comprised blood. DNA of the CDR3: TGTGCCAGCAGCCAAGAGCGGCGGAACACCGGGGAGCTGTTTTTT. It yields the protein CASSQERRNTGELFF.